The 5 T cell receptor beta chains below were found in one sample sequenced in a study of CD8+ T cells in alopecia areata (dated by TCRdb to between 2018 and 2020). The time point label on this specimen signifies: around 26 weeks on oral tofacitinib. What the treatment or condition label conveys for this sample: oral pan-JAK inhibitor, 5-10 mg twice daily. Library generation was performed with the immunoSEQ multiplex PCR assay. To provide template for TCR sequencing, every sample had RNA extracted and reverse transcribed into cDNA. Imported from immuneACCESS, the table was reduced by TCRdb to in-frame sequences with V and J called. These copies leave out some clones; in studies compared against another copy, an unresolved V gene accounts for under half, and the cause of the remainder is not known. This sample gives fewer than 200,000 clones in total; approximately 57% of them show up just once. The ten largest clonotypes hold 14% of the sample.

The sequenced sample was CD4+ T cells sorted from blood, obtained at week 24, from a patient treated with tofacitinib. The source is a human donor with alopecia areata.

This chain links TRBV29-1 with TRBJ1-4; tentative D call: TRBD1 (5 bases). This CDR3 region has 15 residues. With 8 bases removed from V and 4 bases from J, the gap between germline ends came to 20 bases. The germline V gene encodes CDR1 SQVTM and CDR2 ANQGSEA. This CDR3 reads CSCQGGRGGNEKLFF. As DNA, the CDR3 is TGCAGCTGTCAAGGAGGGCGGGGGGGTAATGAAAAACTGTTTTTT.

V is TRBV30 and J is TRBJ1-5; D perhaps matches TRBD1 (5 bases). V was cut by 2 bases and J by 6 bases, with 11 bases left in between. Germline assignment: CDR1 GTSNPN and CDR2 SVGIG (reference sequence). The CDR3 totals 13 residues. CDR3 residues: CAWSRGNLQPQHF. Here the CDR3 DNA reads TGTGCCTGGAGTAGGGGCAATCTTCAGCCCCAGCATTTT.

This clone has a handful of counts. The chain combines TRBV4-1 with TRBJ1-5; D is unresolved. The V gene's germline CDR1 is MGHRA and CDR2 YSYEKL. Trimming cost V 0 bases and J 3 bases, with 9 bases left between them. The CDR3 contains 15 residues. The CDR3 sequence is CASSQEEQFNQPQHF. The CDR3 coding sequence is TGCGCCAGCAGCCAAGAAGAACAGTTCAATCAGCCCCAGCATTTT.

The V call is TRBV5-6, the J call TRBJ2-7; TRBD2 might be the D (5 bases). The germline V and J ends were trimmed by 3 bases and 4 bases, with 20 bases remaining between them. This CDR3 is built from 16 residues. Germline assignment: CDR1 SGHDT and CDR2 YYEEEE. The CDR3 nucleotides read TGTGCCAGCAGCTCCCTCCGGGGTGCTGCAACGTACGAGCAGTACTTC. As protein: CASSSLRGAATYEQYF.

This clone was observed a few times. V gene TRBV14 combines with J gene TRBJ1-2; D is possibly TRBD1 (5 bases). Trimming shortened V by 1 base and J by 2 bases, and 8 bases separated the two germline ends. CDR1 is SGHDN and CDR2 is FVKESK in the germline V gene. The CDR3 totals 14 residues. CDR3 DNA sequence: TGTGCCAGCAGCCAAGTGGGGCGGAACTATGGCTACACCTTC. Translating it yields CASSQVGRNYGYTF.